The rows below give T cell receptor beta chains drawn from one sample of a study of T-cell reconstitution after alpha-beta-depleted transplantation in children. MiXCR, run by TCRdb on the PCR reads, gives a single entry per CDR3 protein. The sample shows 350,000 to 400,000 distinct CDR3 sequences, over 20% of them seen only once. Material: PBMCs from the stem cell graft donor, obtained from the stem cell graft. Every receptor here comes from a human donor who donated a stem cell graft to a child with acute myeloid leukemia. Each CDR3 is given with its conserved first and last residue. A D gene is named only where the DNA matches it firmly. Not every row has a clone size; where given, it reads once, few, many or a size class.

TRBV4-2,-,TRBJ2-1,-,CASSQARRWDQNNEQFF,TGTGCCAGCAGCCAAGCTCGCAGATGGGACCAGAACAATGAGCAGTTCTTC
TRBV7-6,TRBD2,TRBJ2-7,-,CASSSALAGGPYEQYF,TGTGCCAGCAGCTCCGCACTAGCGGGAGGGCCTTACGAGCAGTACTTC
TRBV11-2,TRBD2,TRBJ2-5,many,CASSSQTGTTGGF,TGTGCCAGCAGCTCGCAAACCGGGACTACAGGAGGGTTC
TRBV20-1,TRBD2,TRBJ2-1,few,CSASLAGNWWQFF,TGCAGTGCTTCACTAGCGGGAAATTGGTGGCAGTTCTTC
TRBV12-3/TRBV12-4,-,TRBJ1-5,-,CASSFSGKGWPQHF,TGTGCCAGCAGTTTCTCAGGGAAAGGTTGGCCCCAGCATTTT
TRBV12-3/TRBV12-4,TRBD2,TRBJ2-5,-,CASSLALSWLAGEKEQETQYF,TGTGCCAGCAGTTTAGCGCTAAGCTGGCTAGCGGGAGAGAAGGAACAAGAGACCCAGTACTTC
TRBV27,-,TRBJ1-6,many,CASSFSINSPLHF,TGTGCCAGCAGTTTCTCGATAAATTCACCCCTCCACTTT
TRBV4-3,TRBD1,TRBJ2-1,-,CASSQEGTGYVEQFF,TGCGCCAGCAGCCAAGAGGGGACAGGGTACGTCGAGCAGTTCTTC
TRBV29-1,-,TRBJ2-5,many,CSVGRNRVRQETQYF,TGCAGCGTTGGGAGAAACAGGGTTCGGCAAGAGACCCAGTACTTC
TRBV2,TRBD1,TRBJ1-1,few,CASSDFAGYRGNTEAFF,TGTGCCAGCAGTGATTTCGCAGGATACAGGGGTAACACTGAAGCTTTCTTT
TRBV29-1,TRBD2,TRBJ2-1,few,CSVDTSGSSHEQFF,TGCAGCGTTGACACTAGCGGGAGTTCCCATGAGCAGTTCTTC
TRBV20-1,-,TRBJ2-5,many,CSAGTYQGLGETQYF,TGCAGTGCTGGAACATACCAGGGTCTTGGTGAGACCCAGTACTTC
TRBV29-1,-,TRBJ2-2,-,CSVVGTANTGELFF,TGCAGCGTTGTAGGTACAGCTAACACCGGGGAGCTGTTTTTT
TRBV15,-,TRBJ1-6,-,CATSPSGDAAFSPLHF,TGTGCCACCAGCCCCTCCGGGGACGCGGCCTTTTCACCCCTCCACTTT
TRBV6-1,TRBD1,TRBJ2-7,few,CASSERGTGAYEQYF,TGTGCCAGCAGTGAAAGGGGGACAGGGGCCTACGAGCAGTACTTC
TRBV28,-,TRBJ1-6,-,CASSARGSGGSPLHF,TGTGCCAGCAGTGCTCGCGGCAGCGGCGGTTCACCCCTCCACTTT
TRBV29-1,TRBD1,TRBJ2-2,-,CSVEEPGQGPTGELFF,TGCAGCGTTGAAGAACCGGGACAGGGGCCCACCGGGGAGCTGTTTTTT
TRBV20-1,TRBD1,TRBJ1-2,few,CSAADRETQGYTF,TGCAGTGCTGCGGACAGGGAGACACAGGGCTACACCTTC
TRBV7-9,-,TRBJ2-3,-,CASRTGSGTDTQYF,TGTGCCAGCAGAACAGGTTCGGGCACAGATACGCAGTATTTT
TRBV7-9,-,TRBJ2-3,-,CASSILTGLTDTQYF,TGTGCCAGCAGCATTTTGACGGGACTCACAGATACGCAGTATTTT
TRBV29-1,TRBD2,TRBJ2-3,many,CSVGGGTDTQYF,TGCAGCGTTGGGGGGGGGACAGATACGCAGTATTTT
TRBV5-1,-,TRBJ2-1,few,CASSLAGQHNEQFF,TGCGCCAGCAGCTTGGCGGGGCAGCACAATGAGCAGTTCTTC
TRBV6-5,-,TRBJ2-7,-,CASSYLGQKIYEQYF,TGTGCCAGCAGTTACCTAGGACAGAAGATATACGAGCAGTACTTC
TRBV20-1,-,TRBJ2-5,-,CSARGGQRETQYF,TGCAGTGCTAGAGGAGGGCAGCGGGAGACCCAGTACTTC
TRBV7-9,-,TRBJ1-1,few,CASRLSSRAEAFF,TGTGCCAGCAGGTTAAGTTCGCGTGCTGAAGCTTTCTTT
TRBV24-1,-,TRBJ1-5,-,CATSDTGTNQPQHF,TGTGCCACCAGTGATACAGGGACCAATCAGCCCCAGCATTTT
TRBV4-3,TRBD2,TRBJ2-1,many,CASSPGLVRAYNEQFF,TGCGCCAGCAGTCCCGGACTAGTTCGGGCCTACAATGAGCAGTTCTTC
TRBV6-5,TRBD1,TRBJ2-7,many,CASSYSKDRGHEQYF,TGTGCCAGCAGTTACTCGAAGGACAGGGGCCACGAGCAGTACTTC
TRBV4-2,TRBD2,TRBJ2-3,-,CASSQVAGGSTDTQYF,TGTGCCAGCAGCCAAGTGGCGGGAGGGAGCACAGATACGCAGTATTTT
TRBV7-6,TRBD1,TRBJ2-7,-,CASSPEPGQGYEQYF,TGTGCCAGCAGCCCAGAGCCGGGACAGGGCTACGAGCAGTACTTC
TRBV7-2,-,TRBJ2-3,-,CASSFYSESTDTQYF,TGTGCCAGCAGCTTCTATAGCGAAAGCACAGATACGCAGTATTTT